Given below is one T cell receptor (beta chain) in context. Its cognate antigen is unknown. This record comes from a study of blood T cells in healthy people across ages. Whole-study findings and limits: PBMCs were not sorted, which prevented a conclusive comparison of naive versus antigen-experienced cells. A strong correlation was found between TCR beta diversity and the percentage of naive T cells.

The second PCR ran about 6 to 11 cycles with a sample-barcoded 5' primer and J-beta primers. TCRdb reanalysed the 5' RACE reads using MiXCR and keeps one entry per CDR3 protein. The table lists about 900,000 distinct CDR3 sequences, about 59% of them singletons, with roughly a quarter in the top ten. Isolating PBMCs gave at least 7 million of these cells per sample. Extraction yielded at least 5 micrograms of total RNA per sample. Losses at the gene ends were 0 bases for V and 0 bases for J; bases not matched to a gene: 4. CDR1 is SGDLS, CDR2 YYNGEE, per germline. CDR3 length equals 17 residues. V is TRBV9 and J is TRBJ2-2, with TRBD2 matching over 8 bases. The specimen was blood. This TCR came from a man between 25 and 39 years old in good health. The CDR3 coding sequence is TGTGCCAGCAGCGTAGCCAGGACTAGCTCGAACACCGGGGAGCTGTTTTTT. This translates into CASSVARTSSNTGELFF.